These 21 T cell receptor beta chains were sequenced from one sample in a study of cytomegalovirus exposure and HLA in healthy donors. PCR involved 60 Vbeta and 13 Jbeta primers. Clones were read by immunoSEQ multiplex PCR, and TCRdb kept only the in-frame ones, dropping some. The sample records roughly 160,000 clones, roughly four fifths being singletons. The sequenced material came from PBMCs. The receptors shown here come from a woman aged 45-59 years in good health and CMV-seronegative.

This chain uses TRBV6-5 with TRBJ1-6; TRBD1 agrees at 11 bases. After removal of 2 bases from V and 7 bases from J, the junction contained 4 bases not matched to a gene. CDR3 size: 16 residues. Germline loops: CDR1 MNHEY, CDR2 SVGAGI. Written as DNA, the CDR3 is TGTGCCAGCAGTTACGGGACAGGGGGGTTCAATTCACCCCTCCACTTT. Protein sequence: CASSYGTGGFNSPLHF.

This CDR3 is CASSYARIHEQYF. CDR3 DNA sequence: TGTGCCAGCAGTTACGCCAGGATCCACGAGCAGTACTTC. The rearrangement joins TRBV6-5 to TRBJ2-7, with D unclear. Looked up from germline, CDR1 is MNHEY and CDR2 is SVGAGI. The CDR3 consists of 13 residues. V lost 2 bases, J lost 5 bases, and 10 bases lay in between.

V gene TRBV7-2 combines with J gene TRBJ1-1, with a weak D call TRBD1 (6 bases). Trimming left V 3 bases short and J 1 base short, with 12 bases between. Looked up from germline, CDR1 is SGHTA and CDR2 is FQGNSA. The CDR3 sequence is 15 residues long. In DNA form, the CDR3 reads TGTGCCAGCAGCTTCGACCCACAGGGGAACACTGAAGCTTTCTTT. Translation gives CASSFDPQGNTEAFF. The full variable domain, in which reference TRBV7-2 and TRBJ1-1 provide the parts outside the CDR3, is GAGVSQSPSNKVTEKGKDVELRCDPISGHTALYWYRQSLGQGLEFLIYFQGNSAPDKSGLPSDRFSAERTGGSVSTLTIQRTQQEDSAVYLCASSFDPQGNTEAFFGQGTRLTVV.

The rearrangement links TRBV5-8 to TRBJ1-2; TRBD1 is a possible D gene (5 bases). The CDR3 covers 16 residues. The V end was cut by 0 bases, the J end by 2 bases, with 14 bases between. CDR1 and CDR2 (germline): SGHTS, YDEGEE. The CDR3 reads CASSLDGWGVNYGYTF. The CDR3 region has the DNA TGTGCCAGCAGCTTGGATGGCTGGGGGGTGAACTATGGCTACACCTTC.

V is TRBV15 and J is TRBJ1-5, with D hard to call. The CDR3 contains 16 residues. V lost 0 bases and J lost 4, with 13 bases in between. CDR1 and CDR2 from the germline V gene are LNHNV and YYDKDF (reference sequence). The CDR3 nucleotides are TGTGCCACCAGCAGAGATCGAACAGCATCTAATCAGCCCCAGCATTTT. This encodes CATSRDRTASNQPQHF.

This clone has only one observation. The chain carries TRBV5-1 and TRBJ1-6; D may be TRBD1 (5 bases). V was shortened by 0 bases and J by 8 bases, with 18 bases between the two germline ends. CDR1 SGHRS and CDR2 YFSETQ come from the germline V gene. The CDR3 runs 17 residues. The CDR3 protein is CASSLGPPGPRDSPLHF. As DNA, the CDR3 is TGCGCCAGCAGCTTGGGCCCCCCGGGTCCCAGGGATTCACCCCTCCACTTT.

V and J are TRBV15 and TRBJ2-5; 8 bases map to TRBD2. V dropped 7 bases and J dropped 1; count of bases not matched to a gene: 11. Germline CDR1 is LNHNV and CDR2 is YYDKDF (reference sequence). The CDR3 is 16 residues long. The CDR3 spells CATKETRRGVQETQYF. CDR3 bases: TGTGCCACCAAAGAAACCCGGCGGGGGGTCCAAGAGACCCAGTACTTC.

The genes are TRBV4-2 and TRBJ1-4, with D maybe TRBD1 (6 bases). The CDR3 runs 15 residues. Germline values: CDR1 LGHNA, CDR2 YNFKEQ. Between the trimmed V and J ends, which lost 4 bases and 6 bases, there was a span of 15 bases. CDR3 region: CASSPSAGGDEKLFF. In DNA form, the CDR3 reads TGTGCCAGCAGCCCCTCGGCGGGGGGCGATGAAAAACTGTTTTTT.

The chain uses TRBV19 and TRBJ1-6, with 8 bases that match TRBD1. Germline-derived CDR1 and CDR2 are LNHDA and SQIVND (reference sequence). The V segment lost 4 bases and the J segment 9 bases; nucleotides outside the gene matches: 26. The length of the CDR3 is 21 residues. In DNA, the CDR3 is TGTGCCAGTAGTACGAGACAGGGGTCATCGAGCAAGGGCCCTACAGGTTCACCCCTCCACTTT. Translated: CASSTRQGSSSKGPTGSPLHF.

The CDR3 DNA reads TGCGCCAGCAGCCAACCCGGCGGGTCCTACGAGCAGTACTTC. Protein sequence: CASSQPGGSYEQYF. The J gene is TRBJ2-7, the V gene TRBV4-1; TRBD2 might be the D (5 bases). Germline CDR1 is MGHRA and CDR2 is YSYEKL. V was clipped by 2 bases and J by 1 base, with 9 bases between them. This CDR3 has 14 amino acids.

The V and J genes are TRBV6-4 and TRBJ2-2, with D hard to call. The V end lost 0 bases, the J end lost 6 bases, and 5 bases lay between the germline ends. Germline V gives CDR1 MRHNA, CDR2 SNTAGT. This CDR3 contains 13 residues. The CDR3 spells CASSDSSAGELFF. The CDR3 DNA reads TGTGCCAGCAGTGACTCTAGTGCCGGGGAGCTGTTTTTT.

This chain connects TRBV9 to TRBJ2-1; D is unresolved. V was cut by 3 bases and J by 11 bases, with 9 bases left in between. The CDR3 extends over 11 amino acids. The V gene's germline CDR1 is SGDLS and CDR2 YYNGEE. CDR3 sequence (DNA): TGTGCCAGCAGCGCCGGTTACCAGCAGTTCTTC. It is translated as CASSAGYQQFF.

J is TRBJ2-1 and V is TRBV7-2, with D perhaps matching TRBD2 (5 bases). The CDR3 loop spans 15 amino acids. Germline V gene sequence: CDR1 SGHTA, CDR2 FQGNSA. V was shortened by 6 bases and J by 7 bases, with 19 bases between the two germline ends. The CDR3 region has the DNA TGTGCCAGCAGTACCCCGGGGTCGGTGAAAAATGAGCAGTTCTTC. It is translated as CASSTPGSVKNEQFF.

V gene TRBV6-1 combines with J gene TRBJ1-1; the match to TRBD1 covers 9 bases. CDR1 is MNHNS and CDR2 is SASEGT in the germline V gene. J gave up 9 bases and V 1 base, and 15 bases lay outside the gene matches. The CDR3 consists of 17 residues. CDR3 protein: CASSEEGRNPGTGKAFF. The CDR3 DNA sequence: TGTGCCAGCAGTGAAGAAGGAAGGAATCCCGGGACAGGGAAAGCTTTCTTT.

The chain carries TRBV9 and TRBJ2-5; 9 bases map to TRBD2. Germline lookup yields CDR1 SGDLS and CDR2 YYNGEE. The CDR3 extends over 16 amino acids. The ends lost 0 bases at V and 5 bases at J; junction bases unmatched: 8. The CDR3 DNA follows: TGTGCCAGCAGCGTAGGTGGGAGCGGGAGGTGGGAGACCCAGTACTTC. This encodes CASSVGGSGRWETQYF.

This sequence joins TRBV5-6 and TRBJ2-5; TRBD1 agrees at 11 bases. CDR1 SGHDT and CDR2 YYEEEE come from the germline V gene. Trimming at V came to 4 bases and at J to 5 bases, leaving 4 bases not matched to a gene. The CDR3 is 14 amino acids. CDR3 protein: CASSRGQGVETQYF. The CDR3 coding sequence is TGTGCCAGCAGCCGGGGACAGGGGGTTGAGACCCAGTACTTC.

The rearrangement links TRBV5-6 to TRBJ2-1; D might be TRBD1 (5 bases). V was trimmed by 2 bases and J by 4 bases, leaving 10 bases between them. This CDR3 has 14 residues. Germline assignment: CDR1 SGHDT and CDR2 YYEEEE. DNA for the CDR3: TGTGCCAGCAGCTTAGGGGCGAGTTACAATGAGCAGTTCTTC. Its protein is CASSLGASYNEQFF.

The V and J genes are TRBV10-3 and TRBJ2-1; 13 positions match TRBD2. This CDR3 region has 15 residues. Trimming took 11 bases from V and 8 from J; bases not matched to a gene: 12. The germline V gene has CDR1 ENHRY and CDR2 SYGVKD. The CDR3: CASLPGLAGTDEQFF. The CDR3 DNA is TGTGCCTCGTTACCGGGACTAGCGGGAACAGATGAGCAGTTCTTC.

This sequence joins TRBV11-2 and TRBJ2-5, with D possibly TRBD1 on 7 matching bases. Judging by the DNA end, TRBJ2-7 fits better; the J call may be wrong. Per the germline V gene, CDR1 is SGHAT and CDR2 is FQNNGV. The CDR3 totals 16 residues. The CDR3 region is CASSPQGGNPTYEQYF. CDR3 DNA: TGTGCCAGCAGCCCCCAGGGGGGTAATCCGACCTACGAGCAGTACTTC.

The chain combines TRBV4-3 with TRBJ2-7; 7 bases are shared with TRBD1. Germline CDR1 reads LGHNA; CDR2 reads YSLEER. CDR3 length equals 15 residues. Trimming took 3 bases from V and 3 from J; bases not matched to a gene: 8. CDR3 bases: TGCGCCAGCAGCCAGGACGGGACAGCCTTCTACGAGCAGTACTTC. The encoded protein is CASSQDGTAFYEQYF.

The V and J genes are TRBV19 and TRBJ2-5; 7 bases match TRBD2. Per the germline V gene, CDR1 is LNHDA and CDR2 is SQIVND (reference sequence). V trimming: 6 bases; J trimming: 3 bases; junction bases outside the gene matches: 4. This CDR3 has 13 residues. The CDR3 region is CASRGDYKETQYF. The DNA of the CDR3 is TGTGCCAGTAGGGGGGACTACAAAGAGACCCAGTACTTC.